The clone carrying this T cell receptor beta chain has just a few counts. Its cognate antigen is unknown. Libraries for TCRalpha and TCRbeta carried sample barcodes and unique molecular identifiers via 5'RACE. Each CDR3 protein is one row after TCRdb ran MiXCR on the 5' RACE reads. Altogether fewer than 150,000 distinct CDR3 sequences are present, about 17% being singletons, with the ten largest covering about 5.2%. The CDR3 extends over 15 amino acids. Germline-derived CDR1 and CDR2 are KGHDR and SFDVKD. Losses at the gene ends were 4 bases for V and 0 bases for J; bases not matched to a gene: 4. The data derive from a study of T-cell memory formation after mild COVID-19. Overall study results and limits: Later expanders leaned toward CD4+, whereas clones contracting from day 15 to 85 were balanced CD4/CD8. Clones that contracted clustered mainly in CM and EM if CD4+ and in EMRA if CD8+.

This receptor was taken from a man aged 18-30 years who had mild COVID-19 (a few samples of this study predate the infection). Cell type and time point are not known. This rearrangement joins TRBV24-1 to TRBJ2-5, with 7 bases lining up with TRBD1. The sample comprised PBMCs or a T cell subset sorted from them (not recorded which). CDR3 bases: TGTGCCACCAGTGAAACGGGACAGCACCAAGAGACCCAGTACTTC. Amino acids: CATSETGQHQETQYF.